This T cell receptor beta chain stems from a study of blood T cell repertoires in COVID-19. As originally analysed: Amplification from reference gene primers served as the basis for estimated nucleated cell counts. Clones were read by immunoSEQ multiplex PCR, and TCRdb kept only the in-frame ones, dropping some. Clone size and the V and J calls come from that table; the DNA yielded D and trimming. This table holds over 100,000 clones, around 86% found once. During active infection, Seattle patients enrolled and were then monitored through disease. Trimming removed 0 bases from V and 11 bases from J, with 17 bases in between. The V gene's germline CDR1 is LGHDT and CDR2 YNNKEL (reference sequence). The CDR3 contains 15 residues.

This TCR derives from a woman aged 65 to 85 with COVID-19, enrolled during active disease. Material for sequencing was peripheral blood. The genes are TRBV3-1 (or the pseudogene TRBV3-2) and TRBJ1-5; D remains ambiguous. This CDR3 is CASSQELGSEETQHF. In nucleotides, the CDR3 is TGTGCCAGCAGCCAAGAGCTAGGGAGCGAAGAGACCCAGCATTTT.